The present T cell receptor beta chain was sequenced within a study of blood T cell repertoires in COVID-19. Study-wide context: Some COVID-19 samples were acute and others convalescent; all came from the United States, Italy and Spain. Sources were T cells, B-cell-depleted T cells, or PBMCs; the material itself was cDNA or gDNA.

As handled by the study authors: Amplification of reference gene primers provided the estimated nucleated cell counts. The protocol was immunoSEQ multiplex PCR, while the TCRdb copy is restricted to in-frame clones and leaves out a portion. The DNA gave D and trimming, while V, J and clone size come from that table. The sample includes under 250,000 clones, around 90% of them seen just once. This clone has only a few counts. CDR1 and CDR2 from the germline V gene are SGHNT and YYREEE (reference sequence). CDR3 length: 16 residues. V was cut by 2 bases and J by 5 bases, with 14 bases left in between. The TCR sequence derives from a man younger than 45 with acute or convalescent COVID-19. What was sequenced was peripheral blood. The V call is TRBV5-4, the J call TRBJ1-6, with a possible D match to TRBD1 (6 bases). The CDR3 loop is CASSLGQIRNNSPLHF. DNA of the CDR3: TGTGCCAGCAGCTTAGGACAGATCAGGAATAATTCACCCCTCCACTTT. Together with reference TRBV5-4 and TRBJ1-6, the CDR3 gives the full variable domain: ETGVTQSPTHLIKTRGQQVTLRCSSQSGHNTVSWYQQALGQGPQFIFQYYREEENGRGNFPPRFSGLQFPNYSSELNVNALELDDSALYLCASSLGQIRNNSPLHFGNGTRLTVT.